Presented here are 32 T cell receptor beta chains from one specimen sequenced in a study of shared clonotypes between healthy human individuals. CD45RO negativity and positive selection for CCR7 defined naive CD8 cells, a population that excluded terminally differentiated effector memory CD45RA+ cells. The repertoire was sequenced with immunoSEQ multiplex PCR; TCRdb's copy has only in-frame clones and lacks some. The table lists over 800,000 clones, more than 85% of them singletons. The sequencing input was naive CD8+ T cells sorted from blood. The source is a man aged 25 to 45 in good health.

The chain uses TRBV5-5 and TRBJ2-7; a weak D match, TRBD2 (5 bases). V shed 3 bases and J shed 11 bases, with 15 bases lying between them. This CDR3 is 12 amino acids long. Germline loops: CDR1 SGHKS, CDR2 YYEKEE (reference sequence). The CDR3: CASSYPGFQEYF. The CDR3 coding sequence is TGTGCCAGCAGCTACCCGGGGTTTCAGGAGTACTTC. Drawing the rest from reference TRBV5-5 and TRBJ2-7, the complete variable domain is DAGVTQSPTHLIKTRGQQVTLRCSPISGHKSVSWYQQVLGQGPQFIFQYYEKEERGRGNFPDRFSARQFPNYSSELNVNALLLGDSALYLCASSYPGFQEYFGPGTRLTVT.

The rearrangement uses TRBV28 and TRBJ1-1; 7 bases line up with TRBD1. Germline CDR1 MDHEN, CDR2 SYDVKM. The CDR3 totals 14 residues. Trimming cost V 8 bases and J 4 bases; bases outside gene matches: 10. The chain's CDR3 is CASAPTGVGTEAFF. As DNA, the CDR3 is TGTGCCAGCGCACCCACAGGGGTGGGCACTGAAGCTTTCTTT.

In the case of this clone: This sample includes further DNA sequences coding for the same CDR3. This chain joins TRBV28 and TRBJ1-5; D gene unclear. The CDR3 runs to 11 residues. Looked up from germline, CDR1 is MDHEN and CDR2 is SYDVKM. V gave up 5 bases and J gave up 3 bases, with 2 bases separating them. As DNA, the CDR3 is TGTGCCAGCAGTCTCAATCAGCCCCAGCATTTT. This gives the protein CASSLNQPQHF.

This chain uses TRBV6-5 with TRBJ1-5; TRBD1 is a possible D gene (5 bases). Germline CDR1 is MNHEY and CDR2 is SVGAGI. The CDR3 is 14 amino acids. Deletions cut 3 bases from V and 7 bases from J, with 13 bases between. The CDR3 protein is CASSYGAGRQPQHF. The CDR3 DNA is TGTGCCAGCAGTTATGGGGCAGGGAGACAGCCCCAGCATTTT.

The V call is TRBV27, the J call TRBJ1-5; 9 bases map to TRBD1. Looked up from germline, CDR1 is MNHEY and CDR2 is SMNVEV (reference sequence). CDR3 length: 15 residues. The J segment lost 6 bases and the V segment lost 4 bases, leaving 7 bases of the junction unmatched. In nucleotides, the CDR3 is TGTGCCAGCAGTTACCGCGGGACAGGGATTCAGCCCCAGCATTTT. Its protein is CASSYRGTGIQPQHF.

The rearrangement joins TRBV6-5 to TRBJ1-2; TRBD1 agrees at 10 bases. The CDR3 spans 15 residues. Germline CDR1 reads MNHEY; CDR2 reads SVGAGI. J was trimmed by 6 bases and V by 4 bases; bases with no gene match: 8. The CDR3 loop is CASSWQGTGENGYTF. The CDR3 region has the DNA TGTGCCAGCAGTTGGCAGGGGACAGGGGAAAATGGCTACACCTTC.

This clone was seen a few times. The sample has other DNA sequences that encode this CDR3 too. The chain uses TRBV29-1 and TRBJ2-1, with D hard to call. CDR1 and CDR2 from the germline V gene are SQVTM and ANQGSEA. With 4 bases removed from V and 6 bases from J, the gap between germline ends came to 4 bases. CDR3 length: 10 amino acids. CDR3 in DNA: TGCAGCGTTGGGAGCAATGAGCAGTTCTTC. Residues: CSVGSNEQFF.

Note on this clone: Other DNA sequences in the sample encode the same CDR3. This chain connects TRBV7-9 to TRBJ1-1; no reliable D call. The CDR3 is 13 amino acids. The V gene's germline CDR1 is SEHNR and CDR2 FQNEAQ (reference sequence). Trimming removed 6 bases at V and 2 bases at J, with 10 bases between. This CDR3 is CASSRTANTEAFF. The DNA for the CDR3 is TGTGCCAGCAGTAGGACGGCAAACACTGAAGCTTTCTTT.

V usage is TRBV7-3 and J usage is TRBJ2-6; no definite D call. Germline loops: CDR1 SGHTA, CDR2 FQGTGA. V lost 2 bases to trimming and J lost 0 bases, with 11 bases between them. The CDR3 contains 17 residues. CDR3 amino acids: CASSLLDEDSGANVLTF. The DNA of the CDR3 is TGTGCCAGCAGCTTACTTGACGAAGACTCTGGGGCCAACGTCCTGACTTTC.

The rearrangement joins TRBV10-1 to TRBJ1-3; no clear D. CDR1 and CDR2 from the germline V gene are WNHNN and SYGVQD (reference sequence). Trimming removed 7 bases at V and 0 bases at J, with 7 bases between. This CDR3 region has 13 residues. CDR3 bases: TGCGCCAGCACTCTGGACTCTGGAAACACCATATATTTT. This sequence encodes CASTLDSGNTIYF.

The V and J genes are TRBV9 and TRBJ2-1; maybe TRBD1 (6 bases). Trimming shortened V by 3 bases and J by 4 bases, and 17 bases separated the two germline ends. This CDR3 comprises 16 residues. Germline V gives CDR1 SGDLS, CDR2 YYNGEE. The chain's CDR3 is CASSAEGDGVYNEQFF. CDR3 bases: TGTGCCAGCAGCGCCGAGGGGGATGGGGTTTACAATGAGCAGTTCTTC.

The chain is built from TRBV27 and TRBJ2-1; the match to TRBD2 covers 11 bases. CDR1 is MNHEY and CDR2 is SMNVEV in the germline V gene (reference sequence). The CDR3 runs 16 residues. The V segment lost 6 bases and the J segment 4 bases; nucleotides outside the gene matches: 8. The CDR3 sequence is CASRGLADLGYNEQFF. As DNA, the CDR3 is TGTGCCAGCAGGGGACTAGCGGACCTAGGGTACAATGAGCAGTTCTTC.

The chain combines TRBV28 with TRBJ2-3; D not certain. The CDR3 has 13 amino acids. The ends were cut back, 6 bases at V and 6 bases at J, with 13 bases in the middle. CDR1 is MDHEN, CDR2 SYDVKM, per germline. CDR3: CASRGSLTDTQYF. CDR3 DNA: TGTGCCAGCAGAGGCTCCCTCACGGATACGCAGTATTTT.

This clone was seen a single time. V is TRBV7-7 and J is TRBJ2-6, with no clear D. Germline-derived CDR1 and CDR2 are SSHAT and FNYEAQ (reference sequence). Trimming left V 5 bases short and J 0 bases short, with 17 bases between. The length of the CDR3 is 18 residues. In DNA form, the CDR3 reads TGTGCCAGCAGCCCCAAGCCGGATTCCATCTCTGGGGCCAACGTCCTGACTTTC. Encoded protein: CASSPKPDSISGANVLTF.

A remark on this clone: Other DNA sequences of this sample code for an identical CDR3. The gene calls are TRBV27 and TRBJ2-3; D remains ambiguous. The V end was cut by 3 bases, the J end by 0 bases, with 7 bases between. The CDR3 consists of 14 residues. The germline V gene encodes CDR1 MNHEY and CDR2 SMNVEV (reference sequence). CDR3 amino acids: CASSFVGSTDTQYF. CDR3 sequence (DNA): TGTGCCAGCAGTTTCGTGGGGAGCACAGATACGCAGTATTTT.

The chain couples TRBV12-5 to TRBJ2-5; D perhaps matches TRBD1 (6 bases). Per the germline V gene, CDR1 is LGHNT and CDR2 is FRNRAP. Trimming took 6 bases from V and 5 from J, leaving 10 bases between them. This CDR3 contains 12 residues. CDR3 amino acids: CASGGGRETQYF. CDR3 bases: TGTGCTAGTGGAGGGGGTCGGGAGACCCAGTACTTC. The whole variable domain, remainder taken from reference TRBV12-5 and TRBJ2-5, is DARVTQTPRHKVTEMGQEVTMRCQPILGHNTVFWYRQTMMQGLELLAYFRNRAPLDDSGMPKDRFSAEMPDATLATLKIQPSEPRDSAVYFCASGGGRETQYFGPGTRLLVL.

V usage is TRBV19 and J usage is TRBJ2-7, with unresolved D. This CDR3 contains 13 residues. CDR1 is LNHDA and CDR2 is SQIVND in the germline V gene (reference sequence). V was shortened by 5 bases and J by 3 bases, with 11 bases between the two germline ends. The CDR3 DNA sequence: TGTGCCAGTAGTCCTGGGATCTACTACGAGCAGTACTTC. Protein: CASSPGIYYEQYF. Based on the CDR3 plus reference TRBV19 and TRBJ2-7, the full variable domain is DGGITQSPKYLFRKEGQNVTLSCEQNLNHDAMYWYRQDPGQGLRLIYYSQIVNDFQKGDIAEGYSVSREKKESFPLTVTSAQKNPTAFYLCASSPGIYYEQYFGPGTRLTVT.

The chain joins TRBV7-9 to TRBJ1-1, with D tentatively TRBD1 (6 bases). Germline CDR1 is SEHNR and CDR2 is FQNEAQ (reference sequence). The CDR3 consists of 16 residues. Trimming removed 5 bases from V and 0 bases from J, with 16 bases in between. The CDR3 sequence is CASSPRTEQMNTEAFF. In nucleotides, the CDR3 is TGTGCCAGCAGCCCTAGGACAGAACAAATGAACACTGAAGCTTTCTTT.

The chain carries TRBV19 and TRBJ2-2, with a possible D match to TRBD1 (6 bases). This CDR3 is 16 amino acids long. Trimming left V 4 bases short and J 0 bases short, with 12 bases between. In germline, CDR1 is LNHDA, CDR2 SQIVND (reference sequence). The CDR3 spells CASSRGRSANTGELFF. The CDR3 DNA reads TGTGCCAGTAGTAGGGGGCGGTCCGCGAACACCGGGGAGCTGTTTTTT.

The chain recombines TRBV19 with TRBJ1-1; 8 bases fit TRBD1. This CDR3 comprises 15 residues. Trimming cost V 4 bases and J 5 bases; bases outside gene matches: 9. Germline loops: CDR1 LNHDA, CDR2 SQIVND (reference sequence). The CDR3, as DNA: TGTGCCAGTAGTACGTTGACAGGGGTGGGAACTGAAGCTTTCTTT. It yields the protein CASSTLTGVGTEAFF.

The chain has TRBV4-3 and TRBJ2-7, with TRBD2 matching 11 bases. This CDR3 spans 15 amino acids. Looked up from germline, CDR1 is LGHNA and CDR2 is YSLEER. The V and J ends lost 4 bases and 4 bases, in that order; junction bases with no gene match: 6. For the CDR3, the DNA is TGCGCCAGCAGCCGAGGACTAGCGGGCCAGTACGAGCAGTACTTC. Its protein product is CASSRGLAGQYEQYF.

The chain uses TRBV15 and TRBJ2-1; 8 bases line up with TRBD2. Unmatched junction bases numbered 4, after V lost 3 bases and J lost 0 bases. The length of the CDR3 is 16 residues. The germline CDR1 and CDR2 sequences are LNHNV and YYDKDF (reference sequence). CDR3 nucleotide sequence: TGTGCCACCAGCAGTACTAGCGGCGGCTCCTACAATGAGCAGTTCTTC. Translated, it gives CATSSTSGGSYNEQFF.

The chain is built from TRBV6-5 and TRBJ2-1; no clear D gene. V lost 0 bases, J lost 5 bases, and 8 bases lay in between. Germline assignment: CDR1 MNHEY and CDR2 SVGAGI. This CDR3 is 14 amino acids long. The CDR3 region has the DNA TGTGCCAGCAGTTACTCTTTCTCGAACAATGAGCAGTTCTTC. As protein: CASSYSFSNNEQFF.

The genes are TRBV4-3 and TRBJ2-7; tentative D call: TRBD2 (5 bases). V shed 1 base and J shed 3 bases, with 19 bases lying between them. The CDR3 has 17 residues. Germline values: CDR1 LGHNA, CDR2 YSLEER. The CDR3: CASSQGSGGGWGYEQYF. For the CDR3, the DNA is TGCGCCAGCAGCCAAGGGAGCGGAGGTGGATGGGGCTACGAGCAGTACTTC.

CDR3 residues: CASSLARFDGRAVTGELFF. DNA for the CDR3: TGTGCCAGCAGCTTAGCCCGCTTTGACGGGAGGGCGGTCACCGGGGAGCTGTTTTTT. This chain joins TRBV7-9 and TRBJ2-2, with TRBD2 matching over 8 bases. Trimming cost V 0 bases and J 4 bases; bases outside gene matches: 13. Germline V lookup: CDR1 SEHNR, CDR2 FQNEAQ (reference sequence). The length of the CDR3 is 19 residues.

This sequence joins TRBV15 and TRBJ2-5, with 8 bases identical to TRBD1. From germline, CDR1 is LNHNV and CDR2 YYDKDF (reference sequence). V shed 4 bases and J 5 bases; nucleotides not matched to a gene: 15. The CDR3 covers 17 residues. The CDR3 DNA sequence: TGTGCCACCAGCAAAAAGTCTCAGGACAGGGAAATGGAGACCCAGTACTTC. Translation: CATSKKSQDREMETQYF.

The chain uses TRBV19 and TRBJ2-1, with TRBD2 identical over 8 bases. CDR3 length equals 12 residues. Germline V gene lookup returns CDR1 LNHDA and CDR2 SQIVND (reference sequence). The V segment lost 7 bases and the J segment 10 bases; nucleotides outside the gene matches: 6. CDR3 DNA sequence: TGTGCCAGTACGTCCGGCGGGAGGGAGCAGTTCTTC. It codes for CASTSGGREQFF.

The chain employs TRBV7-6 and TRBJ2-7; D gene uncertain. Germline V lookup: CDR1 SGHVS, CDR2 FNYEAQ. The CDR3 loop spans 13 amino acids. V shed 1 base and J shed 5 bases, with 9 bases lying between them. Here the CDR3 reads CASSLGGLNEQYF. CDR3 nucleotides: TGTGCCAGCAGCTTAGGCGGTTTGAACGAGCAGTACTTC.

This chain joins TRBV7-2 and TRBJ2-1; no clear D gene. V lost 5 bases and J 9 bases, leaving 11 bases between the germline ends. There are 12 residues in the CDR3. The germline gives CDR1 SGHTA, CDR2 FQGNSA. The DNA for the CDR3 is TGTGCCAGCAGCCCCGCCTCGGTTGAGCAGTTCTTC. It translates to CASSPASVEQFF.

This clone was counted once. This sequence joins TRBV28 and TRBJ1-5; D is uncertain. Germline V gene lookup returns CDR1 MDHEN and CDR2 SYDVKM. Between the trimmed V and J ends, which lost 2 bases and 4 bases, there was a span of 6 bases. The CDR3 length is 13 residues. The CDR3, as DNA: TGTGCCAGCAGTTTAGTCGGAAATCAGCCCCAGCATTTT. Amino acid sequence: CASSLVGNQPQHF.

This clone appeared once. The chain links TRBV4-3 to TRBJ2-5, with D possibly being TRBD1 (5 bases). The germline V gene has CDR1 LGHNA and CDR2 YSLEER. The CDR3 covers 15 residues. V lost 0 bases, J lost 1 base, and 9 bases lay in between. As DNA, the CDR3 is TGCGCCAGCAGCCAAGACAGGGTCGGCCAAGAGACCCAGTACTTC. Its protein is CASSQDRVGQETQYF.

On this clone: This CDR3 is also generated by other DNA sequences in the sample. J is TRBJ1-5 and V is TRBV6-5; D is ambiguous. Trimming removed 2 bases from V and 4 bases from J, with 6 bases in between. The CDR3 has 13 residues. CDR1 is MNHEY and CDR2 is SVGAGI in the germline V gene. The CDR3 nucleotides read TGTGCCAGCAGTTACGGTGGAAATCAGCCCCAGCATTTT. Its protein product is CASSYGGNQPQHF.